Included here is one T cell receptor beta chain sequence, with context. This sample is drawn from a study of Ad26.COV2.S vaccination and SARS-CoV-2 variants. V was pared by 5 bases and J by 2 bases, with 16 bases between. In germline, CDR1 is SGHTA, CDR2 FQGNSA. CDR3 length: 15 residues. Sample treatment: 19 received Ad26.COV2.S at low or high dose, single or two shots; several received placebo; per-sample allocation not given. Collection of the samples took place on day 63 after the first injection of vaccine or placebo. Using immunoSEQ multiplex PCR, the repertoire was profiled, and TCRdb retains in-frame clones only, with some absent. The sample contains approximately 410,000 clones, about 90% of which appear only once.

The starting material was peripheral blood, obtained in a trial of Ad26.COV2.S vaccine versus placebo. J is TRBJ2-7 and V is TRBV7-2; possibly TRBD1 for D (6 bases). The clonotype originates from a person between 18 and 60 years old who received the Ad26.COV2.S COVID-19 vaccine or a placebo. The CDR3 region has the DNA TGTGCCAGCAGCCTACGGACAGATCTAACCTACGAGCAGTACTTC. It specifies CASSLRTDLTYEQYF.